These 22 T cell receptor beta chains share one sample of origin, sequenced in a study of cytomegalovirus exposure and HLA in healthy donors. The data were produced by immunoSEQ multiplex PCR, yet TCRdb's version contains in-frame clones alone and is incomplete. The sample lists roughly 100,000 clones; around 86% were seen once. The sample was PBMCs. The receptors stem from a woman between 18 and 29 years old in good health and CMV-seropositive.

This chain links TRBV2 with TRBJ2-7; D might be TRBD2 (6 bases). V was clipped by 6 bases and J by 1 base, with 10 bases between them. The CDR3 runs to 13 residues. Per the germline V gene, CDR1 is SNHLY and CDR2 is FYNNEI. The CDR3 reads CASRETSSYEQYF. Here the CDR3 DNA reads TGTGCCAGCAGGGAGACTAGTTCCTACGAGCAGTACTTC.

The rearrangement links TRBV5-4 to TRBJ2-3; the D gene is possibly TRBD1 (6 bases). Between the trimmed V and J ends, which lost 0 bases and 0 bases, there was a span of 11 bases. Germline values: CDR1 SGHNT, CDR2 YYREEE (reference sequence). The CDR3 runs to 16 residues. The CDR3: CASSLVGQISTDTQYF. CDR3 coding DNA: TGTGCCAGCAGCTTGGTTGGACAGATCAGCACAGATACGCAGTATTTT.

This rearrangement joins TRBV7-8 to TRBJ2-7; TRBD2 might be the D (5 bases). With 1 base removed from V and 1 base from J, the gap between germline ends came to 11 bases. The germline CDR1 and CDR2 sequences are SGHVS and FQNEAQ. This CDR3 is 15 amino acids long. The CDR3 sequence: CASSLVSAGSYEQYF. The CDR3 DNA is TGTGCCAGCAGCTTAGTCTCTGCGGGTTCCTACGAGCAGTACTTC.

This clone was observed a single time. The genes are TRBV28 and TRBJ2-7; 7 bases match TRBD2. CDR1 and CDR2 (germline): MDHEN, SYDVKM. V trimming: 5 bases; J trimming: 7 bases; junction bases outside the gene matches: 14. The CDR3 contains 15 residues. CDR3 residues: CASSLWEGQRREQYF. The DNA for the CDR3 is TGTGCCAGCAGTCTTTGGGAGGGCCAGAGACGTGAGCAGTACTTC.

This clone has more than one count but fewer than ten. This chain joins TRBV14 and TRBJ2-5; 9 bases line up with TRBD2. The junction had 6 bases not matched to a gene; V was cut back by 2 bases and J by 5 bases. The V gene's germline CDR1 is SGHDN and CDR2 FVKESK. The CDR3 covers 15 residues. This CDR3 is CASSQRGGRGETQYF. CDR3 nucleotide sequence: TGTGCCAGCAGCCAACGTGGCGGGAGGGGTGAGACCCAGTACTTC.

This chain links TRBV5-6 with TRBJ2-7; 10 bases are shared with TRBD1. V was pared by 3 bases and J by 6 bases, with 3 bases of the junction left unmatched. This CDR3 spans 13 amino acids. Germline assignment: CDR1 SGHDT and CDR2 YYEEEE. CDR3: CASSWDRGLEQYF. The CDR3 nucleotides read TGTGCCAGCAGCTGGGACAGGGGCCTCGAGCAGTACTTC.

This clone has more than one count but fewer than ten. This sequence joins TRBV5-5 and TRBJ1-2; D call uncertain. This CDR3 region has 13 residues. The germline CDR1 and CDR2 sequences are SGHKS and YYEKEE (reference sequence). Trimming stripped 0 bases from V and 1 base from J, with 4 bases between. The CDR3 loop is CASSLADNYGYTF. The DNA for the CDR3 is TGTGCCAGCAGCTTGGCAGATAACTATGGCTACACCTTC. The full variable domain, its missing parts supplied by reference TRBV5-5 and TRBJ1-2, is DAGVTQSPTHLIKTRGQQVTLRCSPISGHKSVSWYQQVLGQGPQFIFQYYEKEERGRGNFPDRFSARQFPNYSSELNVNALLLGDSALYLCASSLADNYGYTFGSGTRLTVV.

The chain uses TRBV5-1 and TRBJ1-5; 7 nucleotides align to TRBD1. Trimming cost V 0 bases and J 6 bases; bases outside gene matches: 3. CDR3 size: 14 residues. Germline lookup yields CDR1 SGHRS and CDR2 YFSETQ. CDR3 residues: CASSLEGGAQPQHF. The CDR3 DNA reads as TGCGCCAGCAGCTTGGAAGGGGGCGCTCAGCCCCAGCATTTT.

The rearrangement uses TRBV19 and TRBJ2-3; TRBD2 matches at 7 bases. Germline loops: CDR1 LNHDA, CDR2 SQIVND (reference sequence). CDR3 length: 15 amino acids. Trimming at V came to 6 bases and at J to 0 bases, leaving 6 bases not matched to a gene. CDR3 nucleotides: TGTGCCAGTAGCGTGTGGGGGGGAAGCACAGATACGCAGTATTTT. The encoded protein is CASSVWGGSTDTQYF.

J is TRBJ2-3 and V is TRBV9, with 9 bases matching TRBD2. The CDR3 totals 16 residues. After removal of 4 bases from V and 1 base from J, the junction contained 7 bases not matched to a gene. Germline CDR1 and CDR2: SGDLS and YYNGEE. CDR3 bases: TGTGCCAGCAGCCCCGCGGGGGGGGGAGGCACAGATACGCAGTATTTT. Protein product: CASSPAGGGGTDTQYF.

The chain recombines TRBV6-5 with TRBJ1-1; D unclear. V was clipped by 2 bases and J by 4 bases, with 11 bases between them. Germline CDR1 is MNHEY and CDR2 is SVGAGI. The CDR3 sequence is 14 residues long. The CDR3 DNA reads TGTGCCAGCAGTTACGGGCCATCGAGCACTGAAGCTTTCTTT. Encoded protein: CASSYGPSSTEAFF.

The V gene is TRBV2, the J gene TRBJ1-4; possible D gene TRBD1, 6 bases. Germline V gives CDR1 SNHLY, CDR2 FYNNEI. V was shortened by 7 bases and J by 5 bases, with 11 bases between the two germline ends. The CDR3 runs 13 residues. The CDR3 loop is CASNRDTNEKLFF. Written as DNA, the CDR3 is TGTGCCAGCAATCGGGACACGAATGAAAAACTGTTTTTT. The complete variable domain, with remaining parts taken from reference TRBV2 and TRBJ1-4, reads EPEVTQTPSHQVTQMGQEVILRCVPISNHLYFYWYRQILGQKVEFLVSFYNNEISEKSEIFDDQFSVERPDGSNFTLKIRSTKLEDSAMYFCASNRDTNEKLFFGSGTQLSVL.

V and J are TRBV28 and TRBJ1-6, with a weak D call TRBD1 (5 bases). Germline V gene lookup returns CDR1 MDHEN and CDR2 SYDVKM. The length of the CDR3 is 15 residues. Trimming left V 2 bases short and J 6 bases short, with 11 bases between. CDR3 in DNA: TGTGCCAGCAGTTTAAGGGGCCAGGGTAATTCACCCCTCCACTTT. Residues: CASSLRGQGNSPLHF.

The rearrangement links TRBV11-2 to TRBJ1-6; D perhaps matches TRBD1 (5 bases). In germline, CDR1 is SGHAT, CDR2 FQNNGV. The length of the CDR3 is 14 residues. V was cut by 5 bases and J by 7 bases, with 12 bases left in between. CDR3 sequence (DNA): TGTGCCAGCAGCCCCCAGGGTCGGAATTCACCCCTCCACTTT. The encoded protein is CASSPQGRNSPLHF.

This sequence joins TRBV7-8 and TRBJ2-3; a possible D gene is TRBD2 (5 bases). In germline, CDR1 is SGHVS, CDR2 FQNEAQ. This CDR3 spans 15 amino acids. V was clipped by 3 bases and J by 4 bases, with 14 bases between them. In DNA form, the CDR3 reads TGTGCCAGCAGCTTTTATGCGGCGCGGGCAGATACGCAGTATTTT. Translated, it gives CASSFYAARADTQYF.

This chain joins TRBV7-9 and TRBJ2-2; a weak D match, TRBD1 (8 bases). The V end lost 5 bases, the J end lost 1 base, and 17 bases lay between the germline ends. The germline V gene encodes CDR1 SEHNR and CDR2 FQNEAQ (reference sequence). CDR3 length: 17 residues. The DNA for the CDR3 is TGTGCCAGCAGCCATCCACAGGGGGGGCAGAACACCGGGGAGCTGTTTTTT. It specifies CASSHPQGGQNTGELFF.

The chain carries TRBV1 and TRBJ2-1; the DNA was not compared with TRBD2, the D call given in the table. TRBV1 is flagged as a pseudogene. CDR3 size: 17 residues. This CDR3 reads CTSSQSLGTSSYNEQFF. DNA of the CDR3: TGCACCAGCAGCCAATCCCTCGGGACTAGCTCCTACAATGAGCAGTTCTTC.

With respect to this clone: The conserved final phenylalanine or tryptophan is absent from the CDR3, which likely points to a read error. No DNA is shown, since the ends of the CDR3 on it are uncertain; the CDR3 is the one TCRdb lists. This chain uses TRBV21-1 with TRBJ2-4; the D segment call TRBD1 is taken from the table without a DNA check. TRBV21-1 is assigned pseudogene status. The CDR3 numbers 9 amino acids, ends counted. This chain's CDR3 is CASTPDSDI.

V is TRBV4-2 and J is TRBJ2-1; 7 bases map to TRBD2. V was pared by 1 base and J by 2 bases, with 14 bases of the junction left unmatched. This CDR3 contains 19 residues. The V gene's germline CDR1 is LGHNA and CDR2 YNFKEQ. In DNA, the CDR3 is TGTGCCAGCAGCCAAGCGGTCGACCCTTGGGCGGGAGCCTACAATGAGCAGTTCTTC. Protein product: CASSQAVDPWAGAYNEQFF.

This chain connects TRBV5-6 to TRBJ1-4; D remains unclear. This CDR3 contains 15 residues. The germline V gene has CDR1 SGHDT and CDR2 YYEEEE. Trimming removed 3 bases from V and 6 bases from J, with 15 bases in between. The CDR3: CASSSLEGSDEKLFF. The CDR3 coding sequence is TGTGCCAGCAGCTCCCTGGAGGGCTCGGATGAAAAACTGTTTTTT.

V gene TRBV5-4 combines with J gene TRBJ1-1, with D unresolved. The germline CDR1 and CDR2 sequences are SGHNT and YYREEE (reference sequence). The CDR3 runs 13 residues. Trimming left V 4 bases short and J 3 bases short, with 10 bases between. The CDR3 reads CASSVREDTEAFF. CDR3 nucleotide sequence: TGTGCCAGCAGCGTTAGGGAGGACACTGAAGCTTTCTTT. The full variable domain, its missing parts supplied by reference TRBV5-4 and TRBJ1-1, is ETGVTQSPTHLIKTRGQQVTLRCSSQSGHNTVSWYQQALGQGPQFIFQYYREEENGRGNFPPRFSGLQFPNYSSELNVNALELDDSALYLCASSVREDTEAFFGQGTRLTVV.

The V and J genes are TRBV5-4 and TRBJ1-4; the match to TRBD1 covers 10 bases. V trimming: 1 base; J trimming: 8 bases; junction bases outside the gene matches: 8. The CDR3 runs to 16 residues. Germline-derived CDR1 and CDR2 are SGHNT and YYREEE (reference sequence). The CDR3 reads CASSLNRQGANEKLFF. CDR3 nucleotides: TGTGCCAGCAGCTTGAACCGACAGGGGGCAAACGAAAAACTGTTTTTT. Variable domain in full (rest from reference TRBV5-4 and TRBJ1-4): ETGVTQSPTHLIKTRGQQVTLRCSSQSGHNTVSWYQQALGQGPQFIFQYYREEENGRGNFPPRFSGLQFPNYSSELNVNALELDDSALYLCASSLNRQGANEKLFFGSGTQLSVL.